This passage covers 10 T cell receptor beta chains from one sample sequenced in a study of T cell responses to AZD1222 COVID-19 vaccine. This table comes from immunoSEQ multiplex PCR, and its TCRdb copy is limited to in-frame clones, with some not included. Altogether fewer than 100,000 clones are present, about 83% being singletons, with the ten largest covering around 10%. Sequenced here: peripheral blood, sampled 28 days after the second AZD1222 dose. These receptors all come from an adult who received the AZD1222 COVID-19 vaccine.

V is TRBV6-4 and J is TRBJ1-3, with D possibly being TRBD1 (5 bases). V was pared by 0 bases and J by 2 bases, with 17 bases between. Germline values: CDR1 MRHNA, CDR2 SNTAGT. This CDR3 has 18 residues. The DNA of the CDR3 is TGTGCCAGCAGTGACTCATGGTACAGGCGGGCCCCTGGAAACACCATATATTTT. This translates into CASSDSWYRRAPGNTIYF.

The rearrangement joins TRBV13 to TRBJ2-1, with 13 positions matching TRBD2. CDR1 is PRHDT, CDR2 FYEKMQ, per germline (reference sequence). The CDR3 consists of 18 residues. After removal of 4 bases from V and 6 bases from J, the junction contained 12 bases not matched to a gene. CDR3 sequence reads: CASSSTGLAGTVINEQFF. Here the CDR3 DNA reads TGTGCCAGCAGCTCCACGGGACTAGCGGGGACCGTGATCAATGAGCAGTTCTTC.

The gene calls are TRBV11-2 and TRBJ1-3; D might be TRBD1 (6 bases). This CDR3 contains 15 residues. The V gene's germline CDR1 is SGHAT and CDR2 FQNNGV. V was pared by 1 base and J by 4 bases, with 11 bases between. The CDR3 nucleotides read TGTGCCAGCAGCTTAGTTGGGGGGCTCGGAAACACCATATATTTT. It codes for CASSLVGGLGNTIYF.

CDR3 bases: TGTGCCAGCAGCTTCCGGACAGGGGGCGCAGATACGCAGTATTTT. Its translation: CASSFRTGGADTQYF. The V and J genes are TRBV13 and TRBJ2-3; 11 bases align to TRBD1. The CDR3 totals 15 residues. J lost 4 bases, V lost 3 bases, and 3 bases had no gene match. The germline CDR1 and CDR2 sequences are PRHDT and FYEKMQ (reference sequence).

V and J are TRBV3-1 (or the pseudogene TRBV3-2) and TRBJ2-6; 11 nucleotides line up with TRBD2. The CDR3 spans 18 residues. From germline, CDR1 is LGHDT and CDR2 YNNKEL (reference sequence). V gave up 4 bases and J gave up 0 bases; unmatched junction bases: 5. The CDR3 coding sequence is TGTGCCAGCAGCCCCGTAGCGGGGGGGCTCTCTGGGGCCAACGTCCTGACTTTC. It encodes CASSPVAGGLSGANVLTF.

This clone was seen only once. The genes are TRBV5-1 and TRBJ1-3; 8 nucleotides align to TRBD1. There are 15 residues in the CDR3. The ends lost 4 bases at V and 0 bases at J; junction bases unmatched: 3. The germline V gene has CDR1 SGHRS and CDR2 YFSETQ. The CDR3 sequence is CASSPGTGSGNTIYF. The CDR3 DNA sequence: TGCGCCAGCAGCCCTGGGACAGGCTCTGGAAACACCATATATTTT.

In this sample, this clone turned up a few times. The chain's CDR3 is CASSLTRGGEQYF. CDR3 DNA: TGTGCCAGCAGCTTGACCAGGGGGGGCGAGCAGTACTTC. J is TRBJ2-7 and V is TRBV13; either TRBD1 or TRBD2 may supply D (7 bases each). From germline, CDR1 is PRHDT and CDR2 FYEKMQ (reference sequence). V gave up 3 bases and J gave up 6 bases, with 12 bases separating them. The CDR3 has 13 amino acids.

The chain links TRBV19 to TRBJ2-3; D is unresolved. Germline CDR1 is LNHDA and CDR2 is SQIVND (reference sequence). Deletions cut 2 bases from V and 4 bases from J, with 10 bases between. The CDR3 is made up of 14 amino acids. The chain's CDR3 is CASSIKVRADTQYF. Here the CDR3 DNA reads TGTGCCAGTAGTATAAAGGTCCGAGCAGATACGCAGTATTTT.

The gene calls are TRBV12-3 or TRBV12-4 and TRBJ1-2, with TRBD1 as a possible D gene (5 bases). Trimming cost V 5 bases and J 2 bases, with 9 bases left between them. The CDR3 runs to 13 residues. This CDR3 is CASSPPGNYGYTF. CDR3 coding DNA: TGTGCCAGCAGTCCACCAGGGAACTATGGCTACACCTTC.

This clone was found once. The CDR3 protein is CASSSVTYEQYF. As DNA, the CDR3 is TGTGCCAGCAGTTCCGTAACCTACGAGCAGTACTTC. This chain links TRBV6-5 with TRBJ2-7; D not resolved. Germline CDR1 reads MNHEY; CDR2 reads SVGAGI. The CDR3 contains 12 residues. Trimming took 4 bases from V and 2 from J, leaving 6 bases between them.